The present T cell receptor beta chain was sequenced within a study of T cell responses to AZD1222 COVID-19 vaccine. General study points: Donors were largely white British and mainly female; clonal diversity was possibly underestimated. Researchers report vaccine-associated CD4 TCRs spanning spike, with dominance at 160-218 and 743-854. Recipients of two AZD1222 doses showed rising Spike-specific TCR breadth and depth.

Some clones are missing from TCRdb's copy, which holds only in-frame ones; the method was immunoSEQ multiplex PCR. The table has 110,000 or so clones, approximately 86% seen once. Second doses at about 4 or about 12 weeks were pooled. Concerning this clone: Antigen unknown.

The sequence derives from an adult who received the AZD1222 COVID-19 vaccine. Material: peripheral blood, obtained 28 days after the second AZD1222 dose.

The CDR3 DNA is TGTGCCAGTAGTATCCAGGGGACAGGGCCCTACGAGCAGTACTTC. Translated, it gives CASSIQGTGPYEQYF. The rearrangement uses TRBV19 and TRBJ2-7; the match to TRBD1 covers 9 bases. The CDR3 totals 15 residues. The germline V gene encodes CDR1 LNHDA and CDR2 SQIVND (reference sequence). V was pared by 3 bases and J by 2 bases, with 5 bases of the junction left unmatched.